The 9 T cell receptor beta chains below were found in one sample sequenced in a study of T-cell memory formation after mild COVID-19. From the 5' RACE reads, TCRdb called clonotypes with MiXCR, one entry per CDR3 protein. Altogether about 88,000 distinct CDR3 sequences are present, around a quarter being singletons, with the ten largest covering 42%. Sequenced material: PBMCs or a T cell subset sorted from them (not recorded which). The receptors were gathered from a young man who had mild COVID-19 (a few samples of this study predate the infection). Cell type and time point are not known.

The CDR3: CASSYDEVPLVWAEAFF. The CDR3 region has the DNA TGTGCCAGCAGTTACGATGAAGTTCCCCTGGTTTGGGCTGAAGCTTTCTTT. This rearrangement joins TRBV6-2 or TRBV6-3 to TRBJ1-1; D not certain. CDR1 is MNHEY and CDR2 is SVGEGT in the germline V gene. The CDR3 consists of 17 residues. Between the trimmed V and J ends, which lost 2 bases and 6 bases, there was a span of 22 bases.

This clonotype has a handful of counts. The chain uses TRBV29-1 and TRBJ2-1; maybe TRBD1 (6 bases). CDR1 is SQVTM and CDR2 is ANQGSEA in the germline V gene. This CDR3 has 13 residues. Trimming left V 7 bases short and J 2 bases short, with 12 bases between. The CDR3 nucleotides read TGCAGCGACCGGACAGCCACCTACAATGAGCAGTTCTTC. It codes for CSDRTATYNEQFF.

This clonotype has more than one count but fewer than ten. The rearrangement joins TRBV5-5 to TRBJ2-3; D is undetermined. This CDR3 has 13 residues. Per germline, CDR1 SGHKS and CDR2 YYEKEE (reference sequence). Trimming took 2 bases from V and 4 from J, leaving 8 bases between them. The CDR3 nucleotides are TGTGCCAGCAGCTTTGATGTCTCAGATACGCAGTATTTT. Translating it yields CASSFDVSDTQYF.

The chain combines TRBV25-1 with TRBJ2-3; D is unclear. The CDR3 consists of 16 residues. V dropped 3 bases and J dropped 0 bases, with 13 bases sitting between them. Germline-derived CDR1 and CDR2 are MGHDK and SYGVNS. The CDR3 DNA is TGTGCCAGCAGTGATCTCCTAGGTACTAGCACAGATACGCAGTATTTT. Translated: CASSDLLGTSTDTQYF. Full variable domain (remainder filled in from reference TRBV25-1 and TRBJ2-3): EADIYQTPRYLVIGTGKKITLECSQTMGHDKMYWYQQDPGMELHLIHYSYGVNSTEKGDLSSESTVSRIRTEHFPLTLESARPSHTSQYLCASSDLLGTSTDTQYFGPGTRLTVL.

CDR3 residues: CASSYSGGSTDTQYF. The CDR3 bases are TGTGCCAGCAGCTACAGCGGGGGGTCCACAGATACGCAGTATTTT. The chain combines TRBV14 with TRBJ2-3; TRBD2 aligns across 9 bases. Germline V gene lookup returns CDR1 SGHDN and CDR2 FVKESK. CDR3 size: 15 residues. Trimming cost V 5 bases and J 2 bases; bases outside gene matches: 5.

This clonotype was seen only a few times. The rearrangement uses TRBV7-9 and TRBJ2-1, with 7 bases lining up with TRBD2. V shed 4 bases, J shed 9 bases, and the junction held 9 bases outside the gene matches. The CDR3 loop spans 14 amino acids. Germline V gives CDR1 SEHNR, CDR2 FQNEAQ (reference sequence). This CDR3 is CASSSVGLGREQFF. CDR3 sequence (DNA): TGTGCCAGCAGCTCAGTAGGACTAGGCCGTGAGCAGTTCTTC.

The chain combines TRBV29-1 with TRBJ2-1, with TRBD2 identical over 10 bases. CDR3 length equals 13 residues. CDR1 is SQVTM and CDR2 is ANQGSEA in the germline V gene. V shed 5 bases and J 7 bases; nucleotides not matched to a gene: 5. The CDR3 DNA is TGCAGCGTTTCACCTAGCGGGGGAAATGAGCAGTTCTTC. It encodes CSVSPSGGNEQFF.

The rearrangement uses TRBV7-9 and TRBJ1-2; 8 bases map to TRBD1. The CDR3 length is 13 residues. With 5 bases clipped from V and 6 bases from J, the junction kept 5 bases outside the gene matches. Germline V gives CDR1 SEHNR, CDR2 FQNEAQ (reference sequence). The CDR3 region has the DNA TGTGCCAGCAGCCGTGCAGGGGGCGATGGCTACACCTTC. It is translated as CASSRAGGDGYTF.

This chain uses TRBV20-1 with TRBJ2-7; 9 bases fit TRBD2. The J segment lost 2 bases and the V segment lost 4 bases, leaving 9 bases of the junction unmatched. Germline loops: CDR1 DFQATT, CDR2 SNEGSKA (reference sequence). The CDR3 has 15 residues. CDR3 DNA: TGCAGTGCTAAGCGAGCGGGGGGCTTAACCTACGAGCAGTACGTC. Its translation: CSAKRAGGLTYEQYV.